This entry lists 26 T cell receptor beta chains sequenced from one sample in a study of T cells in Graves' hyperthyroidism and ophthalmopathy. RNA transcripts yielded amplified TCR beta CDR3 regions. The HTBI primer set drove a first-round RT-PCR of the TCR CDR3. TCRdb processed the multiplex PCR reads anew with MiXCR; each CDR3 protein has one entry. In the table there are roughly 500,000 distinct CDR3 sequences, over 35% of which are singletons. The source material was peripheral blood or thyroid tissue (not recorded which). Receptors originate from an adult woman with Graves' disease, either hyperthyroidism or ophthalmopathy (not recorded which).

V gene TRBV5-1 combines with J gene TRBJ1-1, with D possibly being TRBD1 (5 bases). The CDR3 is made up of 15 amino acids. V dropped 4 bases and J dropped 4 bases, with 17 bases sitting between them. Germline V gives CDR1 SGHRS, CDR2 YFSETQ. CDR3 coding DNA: TGCGCCAGCAGCGCGAGAGGGGCGCAGGGCACTGAAGCTTTCTTT. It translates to CASSARGAQGTEAFF.

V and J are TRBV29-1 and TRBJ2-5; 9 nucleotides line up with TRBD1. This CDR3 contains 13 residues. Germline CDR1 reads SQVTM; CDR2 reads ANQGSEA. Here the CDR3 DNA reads TGCAGTCATCGGACAGGGGTCGTGGAGACCCAGTACTTC. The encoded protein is CSHRTGVVETQYF.

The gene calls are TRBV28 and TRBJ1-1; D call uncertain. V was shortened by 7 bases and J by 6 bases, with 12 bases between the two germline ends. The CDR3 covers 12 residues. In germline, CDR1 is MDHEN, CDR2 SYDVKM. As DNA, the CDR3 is TGTGCCAGCAAACAATTGGCGGCTGAAGCTTTCTTT. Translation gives CASKQLAAEAFF.

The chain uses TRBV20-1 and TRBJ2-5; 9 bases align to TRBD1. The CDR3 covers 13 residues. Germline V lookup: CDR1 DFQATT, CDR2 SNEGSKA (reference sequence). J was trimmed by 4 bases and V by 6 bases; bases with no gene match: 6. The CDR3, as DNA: TGCAGTGCAACAGGGGGCACCCGAGAGACCCAGTACTTC. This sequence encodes CSATGGTRETQYF.

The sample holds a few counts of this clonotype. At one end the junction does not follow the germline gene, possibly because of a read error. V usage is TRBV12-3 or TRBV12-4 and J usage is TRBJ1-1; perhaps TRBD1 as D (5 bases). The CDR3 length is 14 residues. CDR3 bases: TGTGCCAGCAGTTTATCGGGGGTGGGCACTGAGGCTTTCTTT. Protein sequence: CASSLSGVGTEAFF.

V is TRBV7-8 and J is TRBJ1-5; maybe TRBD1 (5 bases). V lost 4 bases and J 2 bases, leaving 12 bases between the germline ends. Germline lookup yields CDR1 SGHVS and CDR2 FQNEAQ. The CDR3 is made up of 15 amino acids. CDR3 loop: CASSSRGGGNQPQHF. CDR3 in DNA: TGTGCCAGCAGCTCTCGGGGGGGTGGCAATCAGCCCCAGCATTTT.

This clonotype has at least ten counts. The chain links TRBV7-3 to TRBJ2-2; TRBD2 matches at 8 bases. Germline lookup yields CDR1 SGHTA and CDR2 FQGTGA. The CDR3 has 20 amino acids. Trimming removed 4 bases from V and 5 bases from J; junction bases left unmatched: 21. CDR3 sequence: CASSSYTPLPGLGGTGELFF. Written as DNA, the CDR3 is TGTGCCAGCAGCTCCTATACTCCACTCCCGGGACTAGGAGGGACCGGGGAGCTGTTTTTT.

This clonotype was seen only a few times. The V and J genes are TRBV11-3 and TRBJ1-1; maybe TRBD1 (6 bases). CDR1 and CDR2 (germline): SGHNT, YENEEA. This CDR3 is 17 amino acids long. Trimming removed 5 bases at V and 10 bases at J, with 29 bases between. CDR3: CASSQDLGQPRSQRAFF. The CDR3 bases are TGTGCCAGCAGCCAAGATCTCGGACAGCCTCGCTCCCAGCGAGCTTTCTTT.

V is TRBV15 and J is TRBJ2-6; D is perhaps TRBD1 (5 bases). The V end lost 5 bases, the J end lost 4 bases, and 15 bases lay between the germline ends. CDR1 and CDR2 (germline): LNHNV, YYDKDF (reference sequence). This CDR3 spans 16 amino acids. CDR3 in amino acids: CATSGQGIRGANVLTF. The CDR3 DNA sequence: TGTGCCACCAGCGGCCAGGGCATAAGGGGGGCCAACGTCCTGACTTTC.

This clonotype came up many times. The CDR3: CASGGDYGYTF. CDR3 nucleotides: TGTGCCAGTGGGGGCGACTATGGCTACACCTTC. This chain joins TRBV2 and TRBJ1-2, with a weak D call TRBD1 (6 bases). V was cut by 9 bases and J by 3 bases, with 8 bases left in between. Germline CDR1 reads SNHLY; CDR2 reads FYNNEI. This CDR3 region has 11 residues.

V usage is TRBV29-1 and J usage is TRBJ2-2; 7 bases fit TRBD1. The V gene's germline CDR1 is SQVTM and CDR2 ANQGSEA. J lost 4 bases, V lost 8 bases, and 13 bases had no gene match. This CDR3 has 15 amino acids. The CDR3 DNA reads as TGCAGCTTCCGGGACAGCAGTGGAGGCACCGGGGAGCTGTTTTTT. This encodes CSFRDSSGGTGELFF.

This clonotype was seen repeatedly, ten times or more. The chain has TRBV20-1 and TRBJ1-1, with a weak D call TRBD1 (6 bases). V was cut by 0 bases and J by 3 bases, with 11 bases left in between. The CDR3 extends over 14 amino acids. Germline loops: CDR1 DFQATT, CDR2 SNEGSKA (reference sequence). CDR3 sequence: CSARDQGWDTEAFF. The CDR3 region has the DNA TGCAGTGCTAGAGATCAGGGGTGGGACACTGAAGCTTTCTTT.

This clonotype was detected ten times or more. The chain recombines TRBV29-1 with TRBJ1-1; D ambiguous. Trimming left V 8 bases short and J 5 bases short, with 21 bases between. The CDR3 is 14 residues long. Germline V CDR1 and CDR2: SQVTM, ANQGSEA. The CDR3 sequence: CSSRAFEGWTEAFF. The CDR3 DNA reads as TGCAGCTCTCGGGCGTTTGAGGGATGGACTGAAGCTTTCTTT.

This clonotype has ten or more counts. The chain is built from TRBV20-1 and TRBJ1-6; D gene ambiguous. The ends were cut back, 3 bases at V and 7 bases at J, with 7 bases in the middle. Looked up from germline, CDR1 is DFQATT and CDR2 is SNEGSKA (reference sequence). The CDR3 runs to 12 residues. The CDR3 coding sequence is TGCAGTGCTAGGGGCGGAAATTCACCCCTCCACTTT. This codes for CSARGGNSPLHF.

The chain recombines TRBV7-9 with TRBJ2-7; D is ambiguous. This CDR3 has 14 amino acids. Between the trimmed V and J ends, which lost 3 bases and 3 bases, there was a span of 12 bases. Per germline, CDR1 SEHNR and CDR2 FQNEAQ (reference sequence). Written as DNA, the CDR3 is TGTGCCAGCAGCTTTGCGCAGGTTTACTACGAGCAGTACTTC. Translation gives CASSFAQVYYEQYF. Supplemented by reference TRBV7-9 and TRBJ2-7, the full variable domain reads DTGVSQNPRHKITKRGQNVTFRCDPISEHNRLYWYRQTLGQGPEFLTYFQNEAQLEKSRLLSDRFSAERPKGSFSTLEIQRTEQGDSAMYLCASSFAQVYYEQYFGPGTRLTVT.

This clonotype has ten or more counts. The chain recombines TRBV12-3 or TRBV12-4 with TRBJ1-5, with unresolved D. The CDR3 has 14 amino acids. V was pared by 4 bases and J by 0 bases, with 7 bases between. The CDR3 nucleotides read TGTGCCAGCAGTTCGAGGCATAGCAATCAGCCCCAGCATTTT. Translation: CASSSRHSNQPQHF.

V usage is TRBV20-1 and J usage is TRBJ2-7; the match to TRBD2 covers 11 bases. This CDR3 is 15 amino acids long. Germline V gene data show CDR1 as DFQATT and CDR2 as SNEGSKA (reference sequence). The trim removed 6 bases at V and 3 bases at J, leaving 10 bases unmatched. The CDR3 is CSAPTVLAGGYEQYF. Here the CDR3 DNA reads TGCAGTGCCCCAACAGTCCTAGCGGGAGGCTACGAGCAGTACTTC.

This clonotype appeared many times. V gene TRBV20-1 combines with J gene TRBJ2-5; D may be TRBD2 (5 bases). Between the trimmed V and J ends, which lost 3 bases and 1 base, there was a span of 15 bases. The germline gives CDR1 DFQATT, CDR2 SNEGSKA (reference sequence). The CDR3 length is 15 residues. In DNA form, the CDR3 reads TGCAGTGCTAGGAAGAGGGCGGGTAGCCAAGAGACCCAGTACTTC. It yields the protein CSARKRAGSQETQYF.

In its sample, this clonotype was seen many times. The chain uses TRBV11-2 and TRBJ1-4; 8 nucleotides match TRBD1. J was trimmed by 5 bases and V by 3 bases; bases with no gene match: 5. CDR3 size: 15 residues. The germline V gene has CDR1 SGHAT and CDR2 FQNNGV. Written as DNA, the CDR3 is TGTGCCAGCAGCTTGATGACAGGGGAAAATGAAAAACTGTTTTTT. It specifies CASSLMTGENEKLFF.

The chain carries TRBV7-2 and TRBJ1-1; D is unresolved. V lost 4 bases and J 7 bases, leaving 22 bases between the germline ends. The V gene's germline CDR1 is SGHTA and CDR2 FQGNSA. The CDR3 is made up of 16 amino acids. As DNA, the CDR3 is TGTGCCAGCAGCTCCCTCCCCTCTAGCGGGTTCAGTGAAGCTTTCTTT. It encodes CASSSLPSSGFSEAFF.

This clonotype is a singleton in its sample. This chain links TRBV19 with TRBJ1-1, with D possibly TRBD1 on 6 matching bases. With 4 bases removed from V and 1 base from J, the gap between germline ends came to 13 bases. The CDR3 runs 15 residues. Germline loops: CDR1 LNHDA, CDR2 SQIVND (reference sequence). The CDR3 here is CASSTVDRTNTEAFF. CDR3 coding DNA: TGTGCCAGTAGTACCGTGGACAGAACGAACACTGAAGCTTTCTTT. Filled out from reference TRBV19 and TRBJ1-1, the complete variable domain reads DGGITQSPKYLFRKEGQNVTLSCEQNLNHDAMYWYRQDPGQGLRLIYYSQIVNDFQKGDIAEGYSVSREKKESFPLTVTSAQKNPTAFYLCASSTVDRTNTEAFFGQGTRLTVV.

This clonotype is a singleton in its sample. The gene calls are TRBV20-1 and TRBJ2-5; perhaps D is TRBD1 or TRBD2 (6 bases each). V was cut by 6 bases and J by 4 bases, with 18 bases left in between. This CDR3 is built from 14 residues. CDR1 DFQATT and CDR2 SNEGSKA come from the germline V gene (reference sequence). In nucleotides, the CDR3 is TGCAGTGCCCCGGGGGCTAGTTTTACAGAGACCCAGTACTTC. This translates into CSAPGASFTETQYF.

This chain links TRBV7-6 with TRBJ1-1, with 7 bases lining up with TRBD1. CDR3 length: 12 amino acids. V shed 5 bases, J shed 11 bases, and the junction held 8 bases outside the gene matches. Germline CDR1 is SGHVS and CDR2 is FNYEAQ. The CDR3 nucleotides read TGTGCCAGCAGCCTCCCAGGGGGTCGGGCTTTCTTT. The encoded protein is CASSLPGGRAFF.

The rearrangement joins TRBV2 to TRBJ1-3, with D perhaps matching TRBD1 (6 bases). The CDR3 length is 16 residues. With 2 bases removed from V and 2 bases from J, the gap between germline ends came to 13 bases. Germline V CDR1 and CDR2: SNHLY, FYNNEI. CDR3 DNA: TGTGCCAGCAGTGAAAACACAGGGAATCCTGGAAACACCATATATTTT. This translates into CASSENTGNPGNTIYF. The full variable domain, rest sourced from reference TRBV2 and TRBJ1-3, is EPEVTQTPSHQVTQMGQEVILRCVPISNHLYFYWYRQILGQKVEFLVSFYNNEISEKSEIFDDQFSVERPDGSNFTLKIRSTKLEDSAMYFCASSENTGNPGNTIYFGEGSWLTVV.

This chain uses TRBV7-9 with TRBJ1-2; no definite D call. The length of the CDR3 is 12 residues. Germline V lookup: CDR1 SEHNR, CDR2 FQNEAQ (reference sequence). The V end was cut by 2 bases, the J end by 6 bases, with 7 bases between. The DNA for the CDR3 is TGTGCCAGCAGCTTATATGGGGATGGCTACACCTTC. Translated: CASSLYGDGYTF.

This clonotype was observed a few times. The CDR3, as DNA: TGTGCCACCCTGGACAGCAACCCCTACGAGCAGTACTTC. Its protein is CATLDSNPYEQYF. The chain carries TRBV10-3 and TRBJ2-7; D might be TRBD1 (6 bases). V lost 10 bases to trimming and J lost 2 bases, with 15 bases between them. The germline V gene encodes CDR1 ENHRY and CDR2 SYGVKD. CDR3 length: 13 amino acids.